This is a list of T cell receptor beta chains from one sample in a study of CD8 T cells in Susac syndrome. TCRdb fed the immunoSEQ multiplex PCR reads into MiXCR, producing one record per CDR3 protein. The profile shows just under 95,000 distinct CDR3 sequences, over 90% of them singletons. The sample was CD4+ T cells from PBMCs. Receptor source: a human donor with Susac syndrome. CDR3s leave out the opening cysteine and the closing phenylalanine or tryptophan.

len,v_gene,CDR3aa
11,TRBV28,ASRFSGYAAQY
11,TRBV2,ASSELGNTEAF
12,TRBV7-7,ASSAVGASNEQF
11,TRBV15,ATSPRRYQPQH
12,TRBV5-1,ASRMTGINQPQH
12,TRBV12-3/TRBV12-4,ASSLGGDNQPQH
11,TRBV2,ASSEKTSYGYT
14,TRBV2,ASTWDGRSGANVLT
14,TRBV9,ASSPHRATIRDTQY
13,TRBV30,AWSSGAGGDYGYT
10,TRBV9,ASSVGQYGYT
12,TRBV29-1,SVERKLARNEQF
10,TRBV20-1,SARSGQETQY
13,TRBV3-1,ASSDSRDGDYEQY
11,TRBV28,ASQGLSNQPQH
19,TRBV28,ASSSTVGTWTTTGPYNEQF
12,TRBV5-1,ASSMGGYQETQY
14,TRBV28,ASSTPVLLAKNIQY
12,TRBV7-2,ASSLAVRDSAYT
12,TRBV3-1,ASSPQGEGYGYT
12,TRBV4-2,ASSQSGPLNEQF
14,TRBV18,ASSPPAQGAIYGYT
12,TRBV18,ASSLGLAGETQY
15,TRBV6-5,ASSSLRFAQMNTEAF
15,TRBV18,ASSPLEQGSYNSPLH
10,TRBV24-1,ATRPIPGPQH
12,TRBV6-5,ASRLQGRYSPLH
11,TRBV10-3,AISSGANNEQF
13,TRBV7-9,ASSTGTGPLGEQF
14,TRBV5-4,ASSTGQGAAGYGYT
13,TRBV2,ASSRTSGGDNEQF
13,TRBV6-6,ASRLVAQGGPPLH
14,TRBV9,ASSGPRGGEPDTQY
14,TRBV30,AWSVFRLGTAYEQY
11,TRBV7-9,ASSLGGKQPQH
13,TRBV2,ASSARGQGANGYT
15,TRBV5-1,ASSLDVGISYNSPLH
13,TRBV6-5,ASSYSGTSSYEQY
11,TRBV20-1,SADRDDKNIQY
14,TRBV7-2,ASSLARLAGQETQY
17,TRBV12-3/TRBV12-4,ASSLRAGGGRRLNTEAF
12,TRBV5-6,ASSQSDSSYEQY
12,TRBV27,ASSLAGFRQPQH
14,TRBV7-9,ASSLVSGTTNEKLF
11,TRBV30,AWSVGGDAGYT
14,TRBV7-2,ASSREGGTSPNEQF